The clone carrying this T cell receptor beta chain has ten or more counts. Its antigen is still unknown. The data stem from a study of blood T cells in healthy people across ages. A second PCR, run for roughly 7 to 12 cycles, used a sample-barcoded 5' primer plus a J-beta primer mix. MiXCR, run by TCRdb on the 5' RACE reads, gives a single entry per CDR3 protein. This table has about 320,000 distinct CDR3 sequences, 25% to 30% appearing once. Notes on the study in general: In these data, TCR beta diversity tracked strongly with naive T cell percentage.

V shed 3 bases, J shed 1 base, and the junction held 6 bases outside the gene matches. The CDR3 covers 16 residues. CDR1 and CDR2 (germline): SGDLS, YYNGEE. Sequenced: blood. This chain links TRBV9 with TRBJ2-1; TRBD1 matches 8 bases. This clonotype originated in a woman aged 70-85 years in good health. In nucleotides, the CDR3 is TGTGCCAGCAGCGCCCGACAGGGGAAGTCCTACAATGAGCAGTTCTTC. Translated, it gives CASSARQGKSYNEQFF. The whole variable domain, filled in from reference TRBV9 and TRBJ2-1, reads DSGVTQTPKHLITATGQRVTLRCSPRSGDLSVYWYQQSLDQGLQFLIQYYNGEERAKGNILERFSAQQFPDLHSELNLSSLELGDSALYFCASSARQGKSYNEQFFGPGTRLTVL.